Given below is one T cell receptor (beta chain) in context. Germline assignment: CDR1 MNHNY and CDR2 SVGAGI (reference sequence). The CDR3 is made up of 11 amino acids. V was cut by 5 bases and J by 8 bases, with 6 bases left in between. How the authors handled the data: Amplification with reference gene primers provided the estimates of nucleated cell counts. Only in-frame clones appear in the TCRdb table, and some are missing; sequencing was by immunoSEQ multiplex PCR. V, J and clone size are taken as reported in that table, and D and trimming were inferred from the DNA itself. The sample contains approximately 68,000 clones, around nine tenths of which appear only once. The data derive from a study of blood T cell repertoires in COVID-19. Study background: The United States, Italy and Spain supplied acute and convalescent COVID-19 samples.

Input material: peripheral blood. This sequence originates from an older man with active or convalescent COVID-19. V and J are TRBV6-6 and TRBJ2-2; D unresolved. The CDR3: CASSHLGELFF. The CDR3 DNA reads TGTGCCAGCAGTCACCTAGGGGAGCTGTTTTTT.